The clone carrying this T cell receptor beta chain has a handful of counts. Its specificity is unknown. This CDR3 is built from 13 residues. Between the trimmed V and J ends, which lost 3 bases and 0 bases, there was a span of 5 bases. Germline values: CDR1 MRHNA, CDR2 SNTAGT. The sample is drawn from a study of stem cell transplantation in POMP-related autoinflammatory disease. As for the study in general: CD8+ T cells were low and CD4+ cells naive-skewed before transplant.

Overall study findings and caveats: Unique TRB V-J gene pairings were limited in number in patients with PRAID. Across all analyzed T-cell subsets, patients with PRAID tended toward reduced diversity and increased clonality.

PRAID combined immunodeficiency and autoinflammation. Data came from immunoSEQ multiplex PCR; TCRdb stores just in-frame clones and leaves some out. This table has more than 25,000 clones, 88% appearing once. The receptor comes from a human donor with POMP-related autoinflammation and immune dysregulation (PRAID). The V and J genes are TRBV6-4 and TRBJ1-1, with D unresolved. The sequencing used CD4+ T cells from PBMCs, collected before stem cell transplantation. CDR3 nucleotides: TGTGCCAGCAGTGAGAACATGAACACTGAAGCTTTCTTT. It encodes CASSENMNTEAFF.